This TCR beta chain was sequenced for a study of OX40 agonist ivuxolimab in advanced cancers. Whole-study context: Every 2 weeks, patients received ivuxolimab intravenously, dosed at 0.01 to 10 mg/kg. The dose-escalation cohort had hepatocellular carcinoma, melanoma, renal cell or head and neck cancer. General study results and limits: The mean number of expanded clones was higher in CD8+ T cells than in CD4+.

Turning to this clone: The antigen is unknown.

The CDR3 runs to 15 residues. Germline V CDR1 and CDR2: MGHRA, YSYEKL. The V and J ends lost 0 bases and 5 bases, in that order; junction bases with no gene match: 7. Sequenced by immunoSEQ multiplex PCR; TCRdb stores in-frame clones only, minus some. The sample yields 40,000 to 55,000 clones, around 89% seen once. The sequenced sample was CD4+ or CD8+ T cells sorted from blood, obtained in a trial of the OX40 agonist ivuxolimab. The chain employs TRBV4-1 and TRBJ2-7; TRBD1 aligns across 7 bases. This receptor was identified in an adult with an advanced solid tumor such as melanoma, head and neck, liver or kidney cancer. The CDR3 region is CASSQEFGTAHEQYF. DNA of the CDR3: TGCGCCAGCAGCCAAGAGTTCGGGACAGCACACGAGCAGTACTTC.